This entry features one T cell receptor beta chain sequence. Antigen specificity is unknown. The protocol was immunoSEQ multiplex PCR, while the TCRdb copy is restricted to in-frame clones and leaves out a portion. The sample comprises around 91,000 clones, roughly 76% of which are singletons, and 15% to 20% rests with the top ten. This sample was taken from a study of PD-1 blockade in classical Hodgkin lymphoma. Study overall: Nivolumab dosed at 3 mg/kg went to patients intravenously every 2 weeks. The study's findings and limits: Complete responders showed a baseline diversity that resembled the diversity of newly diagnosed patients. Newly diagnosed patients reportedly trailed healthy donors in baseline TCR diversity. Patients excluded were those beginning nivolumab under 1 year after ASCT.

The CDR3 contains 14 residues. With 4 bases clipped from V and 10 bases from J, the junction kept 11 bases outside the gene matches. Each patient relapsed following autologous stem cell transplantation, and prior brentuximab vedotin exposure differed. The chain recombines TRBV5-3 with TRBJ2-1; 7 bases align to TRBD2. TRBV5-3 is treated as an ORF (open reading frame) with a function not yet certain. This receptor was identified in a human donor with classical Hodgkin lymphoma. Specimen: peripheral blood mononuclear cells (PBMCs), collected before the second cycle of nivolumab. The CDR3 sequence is CARSRRTRTDEQFF. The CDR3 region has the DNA TGTGCCAGAAGCCGTAGGACTAGGACGGACGAGCAGTTCTTC.